These 19 T cell receptor beta chains came from one sample sequenced in a study of T-cell memory formation after mild COVID-19. TCRdb used MiXCR to reprocess the 5' RACE reads, holding one entry per CDR3 protein. The profile shows 350,000 to 400,000 distinct CDR3 sequences, about an eighth of them singletons. Sequenced: PBMCs or a T cell subset sorted from them (not recorded which). All receptors derive from a young man who had mild COVID-19 (a few samples of this study predate the infection). Cell type and time point are not known.

This clonotype was picked up many times. The chain uses TRBV5-6 and TRBJ2-7; D is unclear. CDR1 is SGHDT, CDR2 YYEEEE, per germline. Trimming removed 1 base at V and 3 bases at J, with 8 bases between. The CDR3 runs to 13 residues. CDR3 sequence: CASSLNRLYEQYV. The DNA of the CDR3 is TGTGCCAGCAGCTTGAACAGACTCTACGAGCAGTACGTC.

This clonotype was seen more than once but under ten times. The chain joins TRBV19 to TRBJ1-1, with D hard to call. The CDR3 is 14 amino acids. The germline V gene encodes CDR1 LNHDA and CDR2 SQIVND (reference sequence). Trimming cost V 1 base and J 1 base, with 7 bases left between them. This chain's CDR3 is CASSIGTSNTEAFF. In DNA form, the CDR3 reads TGTGCCAGTAGTATAGGGACCTCGAACACTGAAGCTTTCTTT.

This clonotype occurred a few times. The chain recombines TRBV7-2 with TRBJ2-3; 12 nucleotides agree with TRBD2. CDR3 length: 16 residues. CDR1 is SGHTA, CDR2 FQGNSA, per germline. V gave up 0 bases and J gave up 4 bases; unmatched junction bases: 2. The CDR3 region has the DNA TGTGCCAGCAGCTTAGCGGCTAGCGGGGGGGCAGATACGCAGTATTTT. It specifies CASSLAASGGADTQYF.

This chain uses TRBV2 with TRBJ2-4; no clear D gene. Trimming removed 10 bases from V and 0 bases from J, with 10 bases in between. CDR1 is SNHLY, CDR2 FYNNEI, per germline. The CDR3 extends over 13 amino acids. CDR3 bases: TGTGCCACCAGCCCTCTAGCCAAAAACATTCAGTACTTC. Its translation: CATSPLAKNIQYF.

The gene calls are TRBV3-1 and TRBJ2-2, with unresolved D. V gave up 7 bases and J gave up 6 bases, with 9 bases separating them. Germline V gene lookup returns CDR1 LGHDT and CDR2 YNNKEL (reference sequence). This CDR3 has 12 residues. This CDR3 reads CASKQSPGELFF. Here the CDR3 DNA reads TGTGCCAGCAAGCAGAGTCCCGGGGAGCTGTTTTTT. The complete variable domain, with remaining parts taken from reference TRBV3-1 and TRBJ2-2, reads DTAVSQTPKYLVTQMGNDKSIKCEQNLGHDTMYWYKQDSKKFLKIMFSYNNKELIINETVPNRFSPKSPDKAHLNLHINSLELGDSAVYFCASKQSPGELFFGEGSRLTVL.

The rearrangement joins TRBV27 to TRBJ2-3; D remains unclear. Trimming stripped 6 bases from V and 3 bases from J, with 10 bases between. CDR1 is MNHEY, CDR2 SMNVEV, per germline (reference sequence). This CDR3 is built from 13 residues. DNA for the CDR3: TGTGCCAGCAGATATACAGCGACAGATACGCAGTATTTT. The encoded protein is CASRYTATDTQYF.

This clonotype has a handful of counts. Written as DNA, the CDR3 is TGTGCCAGCAATCCAGGGCTCCGGGGCTACACCTTC. Translation gives CASNPGLRGYTF. This sequence joins TRBV2 and TRBJ1-2; TRBD1 might be the D (5 bases). The CDR3 extends over 12 amino acids. V was trimmed by 7 bases and J by 8 bases, leaving 14 bases between them. In germline, CDR1 is SNHLY, CDR2 FYNNEI.

V is TRBV7-2 and J is TRBJ2-1; 8 bases fit TRBD1. CDR3 size: 16 residues. The J segment lost 5 bases and the V segment lost 4 bases, leaving 10 bases of the junction unmatched. Germline V gene sequence: CDR1 SGHTA, CDR2 FQGNSA. The CDR3 DNA reads TGTGCCAGCAGCTGGTGGACAGGGATTGGGGACAATGAGCAGTTCTTC. The encoded protein is CASSWWTGIGDNEQFF.

This clonotype has just a few counts. The chain is built from TRBV20-1 and TRBJ2-3, with D possibly being TRBD1 (5 bases). Germline CDR1 and CDR2: DFQATT and SNEGSKA (reference sequence). This CDR3 has 13 amino acids. Deletions cut 5 bases from V and 0 bases from J, with 9 bases between. CDR3 sequence: CSAPRQSTDTQYF. CDR3 coding DNA: TGCAGTGCTCCCCGACAGAGCACAGATACGCAGTATTTT.

This clonotype was seen repeatedly, ten times or more. The chain couples TRBV5-1 to TRBJ2-7; D is possibly TRBD2 (6 bases). V was shortened by 0 bases and J by 9 bases, with 25 bases between the two germline ends. The CDR3 loop spans 17 amino acids. Germline V gene lookup returns CDR1 SGHRS and CDR2 YFSETQ. In nucleotides, the CDR3 is TGCGCCAGCAGCTTGGGACCACCCCAGGGAGGTTTGATCGGGCAGTACGTC. Encoded protein: CASSLGPPQGGLIGQYV.

This clonotype was detected a few times. This chain connects TRBV20-1 to TRBJ2-7, with 7 bases fitting TRBD2. From germline, CDR1 is DFQATT and CDR2 SNEGSKA (reference sequence). V dropped 5 bases and J dropped 6; count of bases not matched to a gene: 10. The CDR3 covers 13 residues. The CDR3 nucleotides are TGCAGTGCTTTGGGCGGACTAGTCTCCGAGCAGTACTTC. Its translation is CSALGGLVSEQYF.

V gene TRBV4-3 combines with J gene TRBJ2-3; perhaps TRBD2 as D (6 bases). The length of the CDR3 is 16 residues. The V end was cut by 0 bases, the J end by 0 bases, with 10 bases between. Germline loops: CDR1 LGHNA, CDR2 YSLEER. CDR3 nucleotide sequence: TGCGCCAGCAGCCAAGACTGGGGGACTAGCACAGATACGCAGTATTTT. It specifies CASSQDWGTSTDTQYF.

V and J are TRBV10-1 and TRBJ2-3; D might be TRBD2 (5 bases). This CDR3 is 15 amino acids long. Trimming shortened V by 4 bases and J by 0 bases, and 11 bases separated the two germline ends. Germline CDR1 reads WNHNN; CDR2 reads SYGVQD (reference sequence). CDR3 nucleotides: TGCGCCAGCAGTGCCATTCAGCGGAGCACAGATACGCAGTATTTT. Its translation is CASSAIQRSTDTQYF.

This clonotype was seen a handful of times. J is TRBJ2-5 and V is TRBV12-3 or TRBV12-4; D unclear. CDR3 length: 12 residues. The germline V and J ends were trimmed by 3 bases and 4 bases, with 6 bases remaining between them. In DNA form, the CDR3 reads TGTGCCAGCAGTTTTTTGCGAGAGACCCAGTACTTC. This sequence encodes CASSFLRETQYF.

This clonotype turned up a few times. This chain joins TRBV30 and TRBJ2-4, with D uncertain. Germline CDR1 GTSNPN, CDR2 SVGIG (reference sequence). V was shortened by 2 bases and J by 0 bases, with 11 bases between the two germline ends. The CDR3 is 15 residues long. Here the CDR3 reads CAWSRIFLAKNIQYF. Here the CDR3 DNA reads TGTGCCTGGAGTCGCATTTTCCTAGCCAAAAACATTCAGTACTTC.

There are a few counts of this clonotype. CDR3 protein: CAISGGLAGLETQYF. CDR3 in DNA: TGTGCCATCAGTGGGGGACTAGCGGGGTTGGAGACCCAGTACTTC. The rearrangement joins TRBV10-3 to TRBJ2-5; 13 nucleotides agree with TRBD2. J was trimmed by 5 bases and V by 4 bases; bases with no gene match: 4. Germline CDR1 reads ENHRY; CDR2 reads SYGVKD. CDR3 length: 15 amino acids.

This clonotype was seen repeatedly, ten times or more. The CDR3 here is CSAREGYEQYV. The CDR3 DNA follows: TGCAGTGCTAGAGAGGGCTACGAGCAGTACGTC. The genes are TRBV20-1 and TRBJ2-7; D not certain. Germline CDR1 and CDR2: DFQATT and SNEGSKA (reference sequence). The CDR3 has 11 amino acids. The V gene lost 0 bases and the J gene lost 3 bases, with 3 bases spanning the gap.

The genes are TRBV6-5 and TRBJ1-6, with TRBD1 as a possible D gene (5 bases). Trimming took off 5 bases at V and 9 bases at J, with 14 bases between the two ends. Germline-derived CDR1 and CDR2 are MNHEY and SVGAGI. CDR3 length: 14 amino acids. CDR3 residues: CASSPGRVFSPLHF. The CDR3, as DNA: TGTGCCAGCAGTCCCGGCAGGGTCTTTTCACCCCTCCACTTT.

The chain joins TRBV4-1 to TRBJ1-2; no clear D. V dropped 0 bases and J dropped 0 bases, with 5 bases sitting between them. This CDR3 region has 14 residues. Germline loops: CDR1 MGHRA, CDR2 YSYEKL. CDR3 sequence reads: CASSQDSTNYGYTF. CDR3 nucleotides: TGCGCCAGCAGCCAAGATAGCACTAACTATGGCTACACCTTC.